The 29 T cell receptor beta chains in this list originate from one sample, sequenced in a study of T cell responses to AZD1222 COVID-19 vaccine. The table came from immunoSEQ multiplex PCR; TCRdb's copy has only in-frame clones and leaves some out. The table lists 90,000 to 130,000 clones, roughly 92% of them singletons. The sample consisted of peripheral blood, taken 28 days after the second AZD1222 dose. The receptor source for this set is an adult who received the AZD1222 COVID-19 vaccine.

The gene calls are TRBV28 and TRBJ2-1, with 10 bases aligning to TRBD1. The V segment lost 3 bases and the J segment 6 bases; nucleotides outside the gene matches: 11. The V gene's germline CDR1 is MDHEN and CDR2 SYDVKM. The CDR3 is made up of 17 amino acids. The CDR3 DNA is TGTGCCAGCAGTTTCACCTTCCGGACAGGGGGAGGCAATGAGCAGTTCTTC. Translating it yields CASSFTFRTGGGNEQFF.

This sequence joins TRBV3-1 (or the pseudogene TRBV3-2) and TRBJ1-2, with D unresolved. Trimming cost V 4 bases and J 7 bases, with 4 bases left between them. Germline V gene data show CDR1 as LGHDT and CDR2 as YNNKEL (reference sequence). The CDR3 has 10 amino acids. DNA of the CDR3: TGTGCCAGCAGCCGGTCTGGCTACACCTTC. This translates into CASSRSGYTF.

The chain uses TRBV2 and TRBJ2-7; 7 bases align to TRBD1. This CDR3 region has 14 residues. V dropped 6 bases and J dropped 0; count of bases not matched to a gene: 5. Germline values: CDR1 SNHLY, CDR2 FYNNEI. The CDR3 is CASSGQESSYEQYF. CDR3 DNA sequence: TGTGCCAGCAGCGGACAGGAGAGCTCCTACGAGCAGTACTTC.

The chain couples TRBV2 to TRBJ1-6; TRBD1 is a possible D gene (5 bases). The germline V gene has CDR1 SNHLY and CDR2 FYNNEI. The CDR3 runs 15 residues. The V end was cut by 4 bases, the J end by 7 bases, with 14 bases between. CDR3 protein: CASSVGTPGNSPLHF. CDR3 in DNA: TGTGCCAGCAGTGTCGGGACTCCCGGAAATTCACCCCTCCACTTT.

This chain uses TRBV10-3 with TRBJ1-5; D gene uncertain. CDR3 length: 13 amino acids. The germline V gene has CDR1 ENHRY and CDR2 SYGVKD. Between the trimmed V and J ends, which lost 1 base and 3 bases, there was a span of 4 bases. The CDR3 DNA is TGTGCCATCAGTGAGTTCATCAATCAGCCCCAGCATTTT. This gives the protein CAISEFINQPQHF.

The chain is built from TRBV5-4 and TRBJ1-2; TRBD1 matches 10 bases. Germline CDR1 SGHNT, CDR2 YYREEE (reference sequence). The CDR3 covers 15 residues. V lost 3 bases, J lost 3 bases, and 5 bases stayed unmatched. Written as DNA, the CDR3 is TGTGCCAGCAGCTCGGCCGGGACAGGGGACTATGGCTACACCTTC. This translates into CASSSAGTGDYGYTF.

This chain joins TRBV24-1 and TRBJ2-3, with a weak D call TRBD2 (5 bases). The V end lost 4 bases, the J end lost 0 bases, and 16 bases lay between the germline ends. Germline V gene data show CDR1 as KGHDR and CDR2 as SFDVKD. The CDR3 has 17 amino acids. CDR3 protein: CATSEFDGGYSTDTQYF. DNA of the CDR3: TGTGCCACCAGTGAGTTTGACGGAGGATATAGCACAGATACGCAGTATTTT.

The genes are TRBV19 and TRBJ2-6; D not certain. V was pared by 3 bases and J by 0 bases, with 6 bases between. This CDR3 has 15 amino acids. In germline, CDR1 is LNHDA, CDR2 SQIVND (reference sequence). This CDR3 is CASSISRSGANVLTF. The CDR3 region has the DNA TGTGCCAGTAGTATCTCCCGCTCTGGGGCCAACGTCCTGACTTTC. The full variable domain, its missing parts supplied by reference TRBV19 and TRBJ2-6, is DGGITQSPKYLFRKEGQNVTLSCEQNLNHDAMYWYRQDPGQGLRLIYYSQIVNDFQKGDIAEGYSVSREKKESFPLTVTSAQKNPTAFYLCASSISRSGANVLTFGAGSRLTVL.

The chain combines TRBV29-1 with TRBJ1-3; a possible D gene is TRBD1 (5 bases). The CDR3 is 15 amino acids. V was pared by 6 bases and J by 0 bases, with 15 bases between. The germline V gene encodes CDR1 SQVTM and CDR2 ANQGSEA. Written as DNA, the CDR3 is TGCAGCGTCTCGGGGGAAATTGGCTCTGGAAACACCATATATTTT. As protein: CSVSGEIGSGNTIYF. Together with reference TRBV29-1 and TRBJ1-3, the CDR3 gives the full variable domain: SAVISQKPSRDICQRGTSLTIQCQVDSQVTMMFWYRQQPGQSLTLIATANQGSEATYESGFVIDKFPISRPNLTFSTLTVSNMSPEDSSIYLCSVSGEIGSGNTIYFGEGSWLTVV.

CDR3 nucleotide sequence: TGCGCCAGCAGCCAAGATAGTCCGGGCCTGAATGAGCAGTTCTTC. This sequence encodes CASSQDSPGLNEQFF. The chain couples TRBV4-3 to TRBJ2-1; D is ambiguous. The ends were cut back, 0 bases at V and 7 bases at J, with 13 bases in the middle. The CDR3 spans 15 residues. Germline-derived CDR1 and CDR2 are LGHNA and YSLEER.

This sequence joins TRBV5-1 and TRBJ2-3; TRBD1 aligns across 10 bases. The ends lost 4 bases at V and 5 bases at J; junction bases unmatched: 4. This CDR3 spans 14 amino acids. From germline, CDR1 is SGHRS and CDR2 YFSETQ. CDR3: CASSRGQGKDTQYF. CDR3 nucleotide sequence: TGCGCCAGCAGCCGGGGACAGGGGAAAGATACGCAGTATTTT.

The CDR3 spells CASSLRLNYEQYF. The CDR3 nucleotides are TGCGCCAGCAGCTTGAGACTGAACTACGAGCAGTACTTC. The V gene is TRBV5-1, the J gene TRBJ2-7, with no clear D. Germline V gene data show CDR1 as SGHRS and CDR2 as YFSETQ. The CDR3 consists of 13 residues. The V and J ends lost 1 base and 3 bases respectively, with 8 bases between them.

The J gene is TRBJ1-2, the V gene TRBV20-1; perhaps TRBD1 as D (6 bases). The germline V gene has CDR1 DFQATT and CDR2 SNEGSKA (reference sequence). CDR3 size: 11 residues. Trimming removed 6 bases at V and 7 bases at J, with 12 bases between. In DNA, the CDR3 is TGCAGTGCAATGACAGGAACTGGCTACACCTTC. This encodes CSAMTGTGYTF.

Worth noting for this clone: Other DNA sequences from this sample encode an identical CDR3 as well. The gene calls are TRBV27 and TRBJ2-2; 9 nucleotides agree with TRBD1. With 6 bases clipped from V and 3 bases from J, the junction kept 5 bases outside the gene matches. The CDR3 runs to 15 residues. Germline values: CDR1 MNHEY, CDR2 SMNVEV (reference sequence). The chain's CDR3 is CASSLQGADTGELFF. Written as DNA, the CDR3 is TGTGCCAGCAGCCTACAGGGGGCTGACACCGGGGAGCTGTTTTTT.

The chain uses TRBV3-1 (or the pseudogene TRBV3-2) and TRBJ2-2, with a weak D call TRBD2 (5 bases). The V end lost 6 bases, the J end lost 6 bases, and 20 bases lay between the germline ends. This CDR3 contains 16 residues. In germline, CDR1 is LGHDT, CDR2 YNNKEL (reference sequence). The CDR3 sequence is CASRRLDGVYAGELFF. The DNA for the CDR3 is TGTGCCAGCAGGCGGTTAGACGGGGTTTACGCCGGGGAGCTGTTTTTT.

The chain joins TRBV6-2 or TRBV6-3 to TRBJ1-1; D not resolved. Germline loops: CDR1 MNHEY, CDR2 SVGEGT. Trimming removed 5 bases from V and 5 bases from J, with 12 bases in between. This CDR3 is 13 amino acids long. The chain's CDR3 is CASSNVRWTEAFF. In DNA, the CDR3 is TGTGCCAGCAGTAATGTCAGGTGGACTGAAGCTTTCTTT.

This chain links TRBV5-8 with TRBJ2-2; 15 bases map to TRBD2. Germline V gene lookup returns CDR1 SGHTS and CDR2 YDEGEE. V shed 3 bases and J 6 bases; nucleotides not matched to a gene: 6. The CDR3 is 17 amino acids. The DNA of the CDR3 is TGTGCCAGCAGCTCCCGGACTAGCGGGGGGGCGTCCGGGGAGCTGTTTTTT. This encodes CASSSRTSGGASGELFF.

This chain joins TRBV18 and TRBJ2-7, with a possible D match to TRBD1 (7 bases). The V gene lost 5 bases and the J gene lost 8 bases, with 16 bases spanning the gap. This CDR3 is built from 13 residues. CDR1 is KGHSH and CDR2 is LQKENI in the germline V gene. The CDR3 loop reads CASSRDSGPKQYF. CDR3 bases: TGTGCCAGCTCAAGGGACAGCGGGCCTAAGCAGTACTTC.

The CDR3 DNA is TGTGCCAGCAGCCCTAAGACTAGCGGGGCCCACACAGATACGCAGTATTTT. This codes for CASSPKTSGAHTDTQYF. The chain employs TRBV5-4 and TRBJ2-3; 11 nucleotides align to TRBD2. This CDR3 region has 17 residues. The germline V gene encodes CDR1 SGHNT and CDR2 YYREEE (reference sequence). J was trimmed by 2 bases and V by 4 bases; bases with no gene match: 9.

J is TRBJ2-7 and V is TRBV7-2; 10 bases map to TRBD2. With 4 bases clipped from V and 3 bases from J, the junction kept 6 bases outside the gene matches. Germline values: CDR1 SGHTA, CDR2 FQGNSA. CDR3 size: 15 residues. The DNA of the CDR3 is TGTGCCAGCAGCTCAAAGGGACTAGCGAACTACGAGCAGTACTTC. Translated, it gives CASSSKGLANYEQYF.

This chain joins TRBV19 and TRBJ1-6; D ambiguous. Trimming took off 7 bases at V and 7 bases at J, with 17 bases between the two ends. CDR1 and CDR2 (germline): LNHDA, SQIVND (reference sequence). CDR3 length equals 15 residues. Here the CDR3 reads CASNYGEGGNSPLHF. The DNA for the CDR3 is TGTGCCAGTAACTACGGGGAGGGTGGAAATTCACCCCTCCACTTT.

The CDR3 DNA reads TGTGCCAGCAGTTACGATGGGTCCGAGAGATATGGCTACACCTTC. Translated, it gives CASSYDGSERYGYTF. The V and J genes are TRBV6-5 and TRBJ1-2; D is undetermined. Trimming shortened V by 2 bases and J by 5 bases, and 15 bases separated the two germline ends. The length of the CDR3 is 15 residues. Germline assignment: CDR1 MNHEY and CDR2 SVGAGI.

This clone was recorded once. This chain links TRBV6-5 with TRBJ2-3, with TRBD2 identical over 9 bases. Trimming at V came to 2 bases and at J to 4 bases, leaving 4 bases not matched to a gene. This CDR3 is 15 amino acids long. Germline CDR1 reads MNHEY; CDR2 reads SVGAGI. The CDR3: CASSYRAGGADTQYF. The CDR3 nucleotides read TGTGCCAGCAGTTACAGGGCGGGGGGGGCAGATACGCAGTATTTT.

The rearrangement joins TRBV27 to TRBJ1-2; the D gene is possibly TRBD1 (5 bases). Germline CDR1 MNHEY, CDR2 SMNVEV (reference sequence). The CDR3 length is 19 residues. Trimming removed 2 bases from V and 0 bases from J, with 22 bases in between. CDR3 loop: CASSLVWGPPGGANYGYTF. As DNA, the CDR3 is TGTGCCAGCAGTTTAGTATGGGGCCCCCCTGGGGGAGCTAACTATGGCTACACCTTC.

The chain joins TRBV7-9 to TRBJ1-3; perhaps TRBD1 as D (6 bases). The V and J ends lost 3 bases and 3 bases respectively, with 15 bases between them. The V gene's germline CDR1 is SEHNR and CDR2 FQNEAQ (reference sequence). The CDR3 is made up of 16 amino acids. The CDR3 protein is CASSLGNRVIGNTIYF. The CDR3 DNA reads as TGTGCCAGCAGCTTGGGGAACAGGGTAATTGGAAACACCATATATTTT.

The chain combines TRBV11-2 with TRBJ2-5; no reliable D call. This CDR3 has 11 residues. The germline CDR1 and CDR2 sequences are SGHAT and FQNNGV. V was clipped by 5 bases and J by 2 bases, with 3 bases between them. CDR3 amino acids: CASSPQETQYF. The DNA for the CDR3 is TGTGCCAGCAGCCCTCAAGAGACCCAGTACTTC.

This clone appeared a single time. The chain uses TRBV9 and TRBJ1-1; a weak D match, TRBD1 (5 bases). In germline, CDR1 is SGDLS, CDR2 YYNGEE. V was shortened by 4 bases and J by 5 bases, with 18 bases between the two germline ends. The length of the CDR3 is 15 residues. DNA of the CDR3: TGTGCCAGCAGCCCGGACGGCCTCGGGGGGACTGAAGCTTTCTTT. Translation gives CASSPDGLGGTEAFF.

This clone was detected only once. The rearrangement joins TRBV19 to TRBJ2-6; TRBD2 might be the D (5 bases). CDR3 length: 16 residues. Per germline, CDR1 LNHDA and CDR2 SQIVND (reference sequence). The V gene lost 5 bases and the J gene lost 2 bases, with 13 bases spanning the gap. The CDR3 sequence: CASSVMRVPGANVLTF. The CDR3 region has the DNA TGTGCCAGTAGTGTGATGAGGGTGCCTGGGGCCAACGTCCTGACTTTC.

The J gene is TRBJ1-1, the V gene TRBV7-9; 8 bases map to TRBD1. The CDR3 length is 15 residues. The germline gives CDR1 SEHNR, CDR2 FQNEAQ (reference sequence). J was trimmed by 1 base and V by 4 bases; bases with no gene match: 5. The CDR3 sequence: CASSSGGQANTEAFF. The CDR3 nucleotides are TGTGCCAGCAGCTCAGGGGGACAGGCGAACACTGAAGCTTTCTTT.